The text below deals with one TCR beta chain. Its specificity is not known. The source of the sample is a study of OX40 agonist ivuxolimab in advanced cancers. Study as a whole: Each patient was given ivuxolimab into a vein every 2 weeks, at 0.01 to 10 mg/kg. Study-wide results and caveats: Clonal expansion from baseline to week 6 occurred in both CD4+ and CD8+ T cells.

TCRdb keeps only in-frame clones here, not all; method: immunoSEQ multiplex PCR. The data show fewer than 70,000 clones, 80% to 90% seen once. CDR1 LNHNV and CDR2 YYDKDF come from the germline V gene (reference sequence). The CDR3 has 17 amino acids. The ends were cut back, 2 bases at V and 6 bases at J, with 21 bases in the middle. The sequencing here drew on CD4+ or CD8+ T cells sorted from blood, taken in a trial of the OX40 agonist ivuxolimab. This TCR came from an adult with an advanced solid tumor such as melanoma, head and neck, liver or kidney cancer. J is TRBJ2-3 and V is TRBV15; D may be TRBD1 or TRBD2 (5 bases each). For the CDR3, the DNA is TGTGCCACCAGCAGAAACCGTGAAGGGGACCCCTCCGATACGCAGTATTTT. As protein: CATSRNREGDPSDTQYF. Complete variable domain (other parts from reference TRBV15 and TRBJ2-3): DAMVIQNPRYQVTQFGKPVTLSCSQTLNHNVMYWYQQKSSQAPKLLFHYYDKDFNNEADTPDNFQSRRPNTSFCFLDIRSPGLGDTAMYLCATSRNREGDPSDTQYFGPGTRLTVL.